This TCR beta chain is from a study of cytomegalovirus exposure and HLA in healthy donors. Per germline, CDR1 MRHNA and CDR2 SNTAGT. Trimming took off 0 bases at V and 2 bases at J, with 5 bases between the two ends. CDR3 size: 15 residues. This clone was observed a few times. Its cognate antigen is unknown. General study points: When the data were analyzed later, several of the most significant clusters appeared to be linked to common viral pathogens. An analysis done earlier found most TCR beta V segments productive about 90% or about 30% of the time. Cytomegalovirus status, reportedly, was diagnosed with high specificity and sensitivity by the classifier.

With 60 Vbeta and 13 Jbeta primers, the PCR was carried out. Assay used: immunoSEQ multiplex PCR; TCRdb lists only in-frame clones, some missing. The table shows 100,000 to 150,000 clones, with around three quarters occurring only once. Sequences were obtained from PBMCs. The receptor was derived from a woman aged 55-75 years in good health and CMV-seropositive. The chain has TRBV6-4 and TRBJ2-6, with D tentatively TRBD2 (5 bases). This CDR3 is CASSDSRAGANVLTF. The CDR3 region has the DNA TGTGCCAGCAGTGACTCGCGGGCTGGGGCCAACGTCCTGACTTTC.